This record covers a single T cell receptor (beta chain). The record originates from a study of blood T cell repertoires in COVID-19. Study at large: Samples representing acute and convalescent COVID-19 were sourced from the United States, Italy and Spain. The analysed material was cDNA or gDNA that came from T cells, B-cell-depleted T cells, or PBMCs.

In the authors' workflow: Cell counts per sample came from amplifying reference gene primers. The data were produced by immunoSEQ multiplex PCR, yet TCRdb's version contains in-frame clones alone and is incomplete. Clonal size and the V and J genes are those of that table, whereas D and trimming came from the DNA. The table includes about 300,000 clones, roughly 90% detected once. The germline V gene encodes CDR1 MRHNA and CDR2 SNTAGT. This CDR3 is built from 16 residues. With 7 bases clipped from V and 0 bases from J, the junction kept 11 bases outside the gene matches. The V gene is TRBV6-4, the J gene TRBJ1-2; TRBD1 aligns across 7 bases. This clonotype was sampled from a man aged 18 to 29 who had recovered from COVID-19. Sequencing was done on a sample of peripheral blood. CDR3 residues: CASTKTGQRANYGYTF. The CDR3 region has the DNA TGTGCCAGCACCAAGACAGGGCAGCGAGCTAACTATGGCTACACCTTC.